These T cell receptor beta chains were read from a single sample in a study of T cell responses to AZD1222 COVID-19 vaccine. The method was immunoSEQ multiplex PCR; TCRdb's version includes in-frame clones alone and lacks a portion of them. The table has about 130,000 clones, about 91% seen once; the top ten hold 2.8%. The sample in question was peripheral blood, obtained on day 0 of AZD1222 vaccination. The receptors derive from an adult in good health. The CDR3 runs from the conserved cysteine through the conserved F or W. The D gene is left open where the match is weak. Expanded clones get a size class; other rows say once, few or many, or leave the size out.

-	TRBJ2-2	16	TRBV7-9	-	CASSPPGGSSTGELFF	TGTGCCAGCAGCCCTCCGGGGGGCTCCAGCACCGGGGAGCTGTTTTTT
-	TRBJ2-3	15	TRBV5-1	-	CASSLRAMGADTQYF	TGCGCCAGCAGCTTGAGGGCCATGGGGGCAGATACGCAGTATTTT
-	TRBJ1-1	15	TRBV19	once	CASSLTGSLNTEAFF	TGTGCCAGTAGTCTTACCGGGTCGCTGAACACTGAAGCTTTCTTT
-	TRBJ2-2	12	TRBV6-2/TRBV6-3	-	CASSLDTGELFF	TGTGCCAGCAGTTTAGATACCGGGGAGCTGTTTTTT
-	TRBJ1-6	12	TRBV24-1	-	CATMAASSPLHF	TGTGCCACCATGGCAGCGAGTTCACCCCTCCACTTT
TRBD2	TRBJ2-7	15	TRBV4-1	-	CASSPWTSRSYEQYF	TGCGCCAGCAGCCCCTGGACTAGCCGCTCCTACGAGCAGTACTTC
-	TRBJ1-2	12	TRBV7-9	-	CASSRDIYGYTF	TGTGCCAGCAGCCGGGACATTTATGGCTACACCTTC
-	TRBJ2-3	12	TRBV24-1	-	CATALAADTQYF	TGTGCCACCGCACTAGCAGCAGATACGCAGTATTTT
-	TRBJ1-1	15	TRBV7-6	-	CASSLSSGMNTEAFF	TGTGCCAGCAGCTTATCCTCGGGCATGAACACTGAAGCTTTCTTT
-	TRBJ1-3	15	TRBV7-9	-	CASSLAGGTGNTIYF	TGTGCCAGCAGCTTAGCGGGGGGGACTGGAAACACCATATATTTT
TRBD2	TRBJ2-3	15	TRBV7-6	-	CASSLLTSETDTQYF	TGTGCCAGCAGCCTCTTGACTAGCGAGACAGATACGCAGTATTTT
TRBD1	TRBJ1-2	15	TRBV6-5	-	CASSIRTGDNYGYTF	TGTGCCAGCAGTATCCGGACAGGGGATAACTATGGCTACACCTTC
-	TRBJ1-5	14	TRBV6-1	-	CASSEDTFYQPQHF	TGTGCCAGCAGTGAAGACACCTTCTATCAGCCCCAGCATTTT
-	TRBJ2-1	18	TRBV11-3	-	CASSLAQNAPGSYNEQFF	TGTGCCAGCAGCTTAGCCCAAAACGCGCCGGGCTCCTACAATGAGCAGTTCTTC
-	TRBJ1-2	15	TRBV9	-	CASSVDGSASYGYTF	TGTGCCAGCAGCGTAGATGGGTCAGCCAGCTATGGCTACACCTTC
TRBD1	TRBJ2-7	14	TRBV4-3	-	CASSPGTGTYEQYF	TGCGCCAGCAGCCCAGGGACAGGGACCTACGAGCAGTACTTC
TRBD2	TRBJ2-1	15	TRBV27	-	CASSFGLAGGTEQFF	TGTGCCAGCAGTTTTGGACTAGCGGGAGGGACTGAGCAGTTCTTC
-	TRBJ1-5	13	TRBV12-3/TRBV12-4	-	CASSFGGAQPQHF	TGTGCCAGCAGTTTTGGAGGGGCTCAGCCCCAGCATTTT
TRBD1	TRBJ2-4	16	TRBV27	-	CASSLRGNRGLDIQYF	TGTGCCAGCAGTTTACGGGGGAACAGGGGGCTTGACATTCAGTACTTC
-	TRBJ1-6	15	TRBV28	-	CASADRGSGNSPLHF	TGTGCCAGCGCCGATCGGGGGAGTGGTAATTCACCCCTCCACTTT
-	TRBJ1-6	15	TRBV5-6	-	CASTLGLGSNSPLHF	TGTGCCAGCACCCTGGGGCTGGGCAGTAATTCACCCCTCCACTTT
TRBD1	TRBJ1-1	15	TRBV29-1	-	CSVENGQGARTEAFF	TGCAGCGTTGAGAATGGACAGGGGGCGCGAACTGAAGCTTTCTTT
-	TRBJ2-5	11	TRBV6-5	-	CASRRQETQYF	TGTGCCAGCAGGAGACAAGAGACCCAGTACTTC
-	TRBJ1-5	12	TRBV12-3/TRBV12-4	few	CASSGGSQPQHF	TGTGCCAGCAGTGGGGGGAGCCAGCCCCAGCATTTT
-	TRBJ2-1	10	TRBV20-1	-	CSAITGQQFF	TGCAGTGCGATCACGGGACAGCAGTTCTTC
-	TRBJ1-1	13	TRBV2	few	CASSEVKDTEAFF	TGTGCCAGCAGTGAAGTTAAGGACACTGAAGCTTTCTTT
-	TRBJ1-6	15	TRBV5-1	-	CASSLGDRQNSPLHF	TGCGCCAGCAGCTTGGGGGACCGACAAAATTCACCCCTCCACTTT
TRBD1	TRBJ1-3	16	TRBV7-2	-	CASNGLQGAVGNTIYF	TGTGCCAGCAACGGATTACAGGGGGCCGTAGGAAACACCATATATTTT
-	TRBJ1-6	14	TRBV6-5	few	CASNPGGAGSPLHF	TGTGCCAGCAACCCCGGGGGGGCTGGCTCACCCCTCCACTTT
-	TRBJ2-5	16	TRBV4-3	-	CASSPGGFRPGETQYF	TGCGCCAGCAGCCCTGGCGGCTTCCGTCCTGGGGAGACCCAGTACTTC
TRBD1	TRBJ1-1	14	TRBV19	-	CASEGAGRNTEAFF	TGTGCCAGTGAGGGGGCAGGGCGGAACACTGAAGCTTTCTTT
-	TRBJ1-5	13	TRBV5-6	few	CASSLQVDQPQHF	TGTGCCAGCAGCTTGCAGGTTGATCAGCCCCAGCATTTT
-	TRBJ1-1	16	TRBV6-1	-	CASSDLLRGGNTEAFF	TGTGCCAGCAGTGATCTTCTAAGGGGGGGGAACACTGAAGCTTTCTTT
TRBD1	TRBJ1-3	14	TRBV19	-	CASGTGSSGNTIYF	TGTGCCAGCGGGACAGGGTCCTCTGGAAACACCATATATTTT
-	TRBJ2-1	13	TRBV12-3/TRBV12-4	-	CASTLGSYNEQFF	TGTGCCAGCACCCTGGGTTCCTACAATGAGCAGTTCTTC
TRBD1	TRBJ2-5	14	TRBV18	-	CASSRQGKLETQYF	TGTGCCAGCTCCCGACAGGGGAAGTTGGAGACCCAGTACTTC
-	TRBJ1-5	12	TRBV5-4	-	CASSLWGQPQHF	TGTGCCAGCAGCTTGTGGGGCCAGCCCCAGCATTTT
-	TRBJ1-1	14	TRBV6-5	-	CASNTGAMNTEAFF	TGTGCCAGCAACACAGGCGCTATGAACACTGAAGCTTTCTTT
-	TRBJ1-6	16	TRBV9	-	CASSLRDPPGNSPLHF	TGTGCCAGCAGCCTTCGAGACCCGCCGGGGAATTCACCCCTCCACTTT
-	TRBJ2-2	17	TRBV10-1	-	CASSPVGLRSNTGELFF	TGCGCCAGCAGCCCGGTCGGGCTCCGATCGAACACCGGGGAGCTGTTTTTT
-	TRBJ1-2	15	TRBV9	-	CASSPRRDDRGRYTF	TGTGCCAGCAGCCCCCGCCGGGACGACCGAGGTCGCTACACCTTC
TRBD1	TRBJ1-4	15	TRBV27	-	CANPGQGAANEKLFF	TGTGCCAATCCGGGACAGGGGGCGGCTAATGAAAAACTGTTTTTT
TRBD1	TRBJ2-2	18	TRBV9	-	CASSVVAPTGLIPGELFF	TGTGCCAGCAGCGTAGTAGCTCCGACAGGGCTAATCCCCGGGGAGCTGTTTTTT
-	TRBJ2-2	14	TRBV6-4	-	CASSARGDTGELFF	TGTGCCAGCAGTGCCCGAGGGGACACCGGGGAGCTGTTTTTT
TRBD2	TRBJ2-7	14	TRBV7-6	-	CASSLGTGGSEQYF	TGTGCCAGCAGCTTGGGTACGGGAGGGAGTGAGCAGTACTTC
-	TRBJ1-5	15	TRBV21-1	-	CASSKALSGGRTQHF	TGTGCCAGCAGCAAAGCGCTTTCTGGCGGCCGAACCCAGCATTTT
-	TRBJ1-2	13	TRBV5-5	-	CASSLKTGDGYTF	TGTGCCAGCAGCTTGAAAACAGGAGATGGCTACACCTTC
-	TRBJ2-1	15	TRBV5-1	-	CASSFLVGRVNEQFF	TGCGCCAGCAGCTTCCTAGTTGGACGTGTCAATGAGCAGTTCTTC
-	TRBJ1-4	18	TRBV7-9	-	CASSPFRGGGIEGEKLFF	TGTGCCAGCAGCCCCTTCCGCGGGGGGGGTATAGAAGGTGAAAAACTGTTTTTT
TRBD2	TRBJ2-1	15	TRBV7-6	-	CASSSGLAGRDEQFF	TGTGCCAGCAGCTCGGGACTAGCGGGGAGGGATGAGCAGTTCTTC
-	TRBJ1-6	12	TRBV30	-	CAWNRDNSPLHF	TGTGCCTGGAACAGGGACAATTCACCCCTCCACTTT
-	TRBJ2-2	15	TRBV25-1	-	CASSDLAGPPGELFF	TGTGCCAGCAGTGATCTGGCGGGGCCGCCCGGGGAGCTGTTTTTT
-	TRBJ2-1	12	TRBV15	-	CATSRDVSFQFF	TGTGCCACCAGCAGAGATGTTTCATTCCAGTTCTTC
-	TRBJ2-1	15	TRBV13	-	CASSLSPSSYNEQFF	TGTGCCAGCAGCTTATCTCCGAGCTCCTACAATGAGCAGTTCTTC
-	TRBJ1-2	13	TRBV6-5	-	CASSWPPNYGYTF	TGTGCCAGCAGTTGGCCGCCTAACTATGGCTACACCTTC